What follows are 19 T cell receptor beta chains derived from one specimen sequenced in a study of T-cell reconstitution after alpha-beta-depleted transplantation in children. It was with unique molecular identifiers that the TCRbeta library was prepared. Using its own MiXCR run on the PCR reads, TCRdb lists one record per CDR3 protein. Among roughly 350,000 distinct CDR3 sequences listed, about 9.3% were seen once. This specimen consisted of PBMCs from the stem cell graft donor, obtained from the stem cell graft. The receptors derive from a human donor who donated a stem cell graft to a child with acute lymphoblastic leukemia.

The DNA for the CDR3 is TGTGCCAGCAGGGCGGAGCGGGGAGCCTACAATGAGCAGTTCTTC. Its translation: CASRAERGAYNEQFF. The chain carries TRBV2 and TRBJ2-1; TRBD2 matches 7 bases. The trim removed 6 bases at V and 2 bases at J, leaving 7 bases unmatched. The CDR3 is 15 amino acids. Germline V gives CDR1 SNHLY, CDR2 FYNNEI.

The chain carries TRBV4-1 and TRBJ2-3; 10 nucleotides agree with TRBD2. CDR3 length equals 17 residues. Per the germline V gene, CDR1 is MGHRA and CDR2 is YSYEKL. V was pared by 4 bases and J by 2 bases, with 9 bases of the junction left unmatched. Here the CDR3 DNA reads TGCGCCAGCAGCCCCGGGAGGGGACTAGCGTTCACAGATACGCAGTATTTT. This translates into CASSPGRGLAFTDTQYF.

In its sample, this clonotype was seen many times. The chain has TRBV7-8 and TRBJ2-3; 10 bases agree with TRBD2. Trimming at V came to 0 bases and at J to 7 bases, leaving 10 bases not matched to a gene. Germline V gene lookup returns CDR1 SGHVS and CDR2 FQNEAQ. CDR3 size: 17 residues. The CDR3: CASSLAGTSGIAYTQYF. Here the CDR3 DNA reads TGTGCCAGCAGCTTAGCGGGCACTAGCGGGATTGCTTATACGCAGTATTTT.

V usage is TRBV6-1 and J usage is TRBJ2-3, with D possibly being TRBD2 (6 bases). CDR3 size: 14 residues. V was shortened by 8 bases and J by 3 bases, with 15 bases between the two germline ends. Germline V lookup: CDR1 MNHNS, CDR2 SASEGT. This CDR3 is CASSRSGHTDTQYF. The CDR3 coding sequence is TGTGCCAGCTCCCGCAGCGGGCATACAGATACGCAGTATTTT.

This clonotype was recorded many times. The V gene is TRBV4-2, the J gene TRBJ1-1; D gene uncertain. V was cut by 4 bases and J by 6 bases, with 12 bases left in between. CDR3 size: 13 residues. Germline V lookup: CDR1 LGHNA, CDR2 YNFKEQ. CDR3 in amino acids: CASSLNPGAEAFF. The CDR3 DNA sequence: TGTGCCAGCAGCCTAAACCCTGGGGCTGAAGCTTTCTTT.

This clonotype has a handful of counts. The genes are TRBV7-2 and TRBJ1-3, with D possibly being TRBD1 (5 bases). V lost 1 base, J lost 0 bases, and 13 bases lay in between. CDR3 length: 17 residues. Germline loops: CDR1 SGHTA, CDR2 FQGNSA. The CDR3 here is CASSLGDGIFSGNTIYF. CDR3 sequence (DNA): TGTGCCAGCAGCTTAGGGGACGGCATTTTCTCTGGAAACACCATATATTTT.

The chain has TRBV7-8 and TRBJ2-3; 12 bases map to TRBD2. The CDR3 runs 19 residues. CDR1 and CDR2 (germline): SGHVS, FQNEAQ. Germline trimming cut 2 bases from V and 0 bases from J; bases unmatched to any gene: 9. CDR3 residues: CASSLYGRTSGISTDTQYF. The DNA of the CDR3 is TGTGCCAGCAGCTTATACGGCCGGACTAGCGGGATTAGCACAGATACGCAGTATTTT.

This clonotype was detected a few times. The chain links TRBV6-2 or TRBV6-3 to TRBJ2-7; 7 positions agree with TRBD2. The CDR3 loop spans 14 amino acids. V gave up 5 bases and J gave up 5 bases; unmatched junction bases: 9. From germline, CDR1 is MNHEY and CDR2 SVGEGT. The CDR3 coding sequence is TGTGCCAGCAGTGGGGCGGGAGCATTGCACGAGCAGTACTTC. Its protein is CASSGAGALHEQYF.

This clonotype was observed a handful of times. The chain recombines TRBV14 with TRBJ2-1; 9 positions agree with TRBD2. CDR1 and CDR2 from the germline V gene are SGHDN and FVKESK. V shed 2 bases and J 5 bases; nucleotides not matched to a gene: 7. The CDR3 is 16 residues long. This CDR3 is CASSQWPRTSDNEQFF. The DNA of the CDR3 is TGTGCCAGCAGCCAATGGCCTAGGACTAGCGACAATGAGCAGTTCTTC.

About this clonotype itself: One base away lies a much larger clone, so this may be a sequencing read error. The V and J genes are TRBV4-2 and TRBJ2-3; D is uncertain. Germline values: CDR1 LGHNA, CDR2 YNFKEQ. The CDR3 is made up of 14 amino acids. CDR3 DNA sequence: TGTGCCAGCAGCCAAGTGACGGGTATGGATACGCACTATTTT. Residues: CASSQVTGMDTHYF.

This clonotype was seen a few times. This chain uses TRBV6-1 with TRBJ1-3; D possibly corresponds to TRBD1 (5 bases). V dropped 4 bases and J dropped 0 bases, with 13 bases sitting between them. This CDR3 has 16 amino acids. CDR1 and CDR2 (germline): MNHNS, SASEGT. CDR3 sequence (DNA): TGTGCCAGCAGTGCCACCCCAGGGAGCTCTGGAAACACCATATATTTT. As protein: CASSATPGSSGNTIYF.

The CDR3 loop is CASSTRWGGNSPLHF. The CDR3, as DNA: TGTGCCAGCAGTACCCGGTGGGGAGGTAATTCACCCCTCCACTTT. This chain joins TRBV6-1 and TRBJ1-6; D unclear. V was clipped by 5 bases and J by 6 bases, with 14 bases between them. The CDR3 consists of 15 residues. Germline V gene data show CDR1 as MNHNS and CDR2 as SASEGT.

This clonotype was observed a handful of times. The chain has TRBV7-2 and TRBJ2-7; D perhaps matches TRBD2 (6 bases). Trimming cost V 8 bases and J 4 bases, with 21 bases left between them. The germline V gene has CDR1 SGHTA and CDR2 FQGNSA. This CDR3 has 15 residues. Here the CDR3 reads CASGSRGRWAYEQYF. The CDR3 region has the DNA TGTGCCAGCGGATCGAGAGGGAGGTGGGCTTACGAGCAGTACTTC.

The rearrangement joins TRBV5-1 to TRBJ2-7; TRBD2 matches 8 bases. The CDR3 loop spans 19 amino acids. Germline loops: CDR1 SGHRS, CDR2 YFSETQ. V was clipped by 1 base and J by 3 bases; unmatched bases: 18. The CDR3, as DNA: TGCGCCAGCAGCTTGTGGGGACCTCGATGGCGGGAGGTAGTCTACGAGCAGTACTTC. Residues: CASSLWGPRWREVVYEQYF. The whole variable domain, filled in from reference TRBV5-1 and TRBJ2-7, reads KAGVTQTPRYLIKTRGQQVTLSCSPISGHRSVSWYQQTPGQGLQFLFEYFSETQRNKGNFPGRFSGRQFSNSRSEMNVSTLELGDSALYLCASSLWGPRWREVVYEQYFGPGTRLTVT.

As for this clonotype: Possible read error: a much larger clone is one base away. This chain links TRBV6-6 with TRBJ2-1; D remains ambiguous. V was cut by 4 bases and J by 7 bases, with 8 bases left in between. The CDR3 contains 12 residues. Germline CDR1 MNHNY, CDR2 SVGAGI (reference sequence). The CDR3 sequence: CASSSPMNEQFF. CDR3 coding DNA: TGTGCCAGCAGTTCACCCATGAATGAGCAGTTCTTC.

As regards this clonotype: This may come from a read error, since a much larger clone is one base off. V and J are TRBV29-1 and TRBJ2-1; tentative D call: TRBD2 (6 bases). The V gene's germline CDR1 is SQVTM and CDR2 ANQGSEA. The CDR3 has 13 amino acids. The CDR3 sequence is CSAEVARGGEQFF. Written as DNA, the CDR3 is TGCAGCGCTGAAGTAGCCCGGGGAGGTGAGCAGTTCTTC.

The V gene is TRBV7-2, the J gene TRBJ2-7, with TRBD2 matching 12 bases. Germline V gene lookup returns CDR1 SGHTA and CDR2 FQGNSA. The CDR3 sequence is 15 residues long. The V segment lost 5 bases and the J segment 3 bases; nucleotides outside the gene matches: 5. The CDR3 sequence: CASSQTSGSLYEQYF. The CDR3 nucleotides are TGTGCCAGCAGCCAGACTAGCGGGAGTCTCTACGAGCAGTACTTC.

CDR3 sequence: CASSPGTSGRGTQYF. DNA of the CDR3: TGTGCCAGCAGCCCGGGGACTAGCGGGAGGGGGACCCAGTACTTC. The rearrangement joins TRBV7-2 to TRBJ2-5; 16 positions agree with TRBD2. CDR3 length: 15 residues. Germline CDR1 reads SGHTA; CDR2 reads FQGNSA. Trimming took 5 bases from V and 7 from J; bases not matched to a gene: 4.

This chain links TRBV3-1 with TRBJ2-2; TRBD1 aligns across 9 bases. Germline CDR1 and CDR2: LGHDT and YNNKEL (reference sequence). The CDR3 loop spans 19 amino acids. V shed 8 bases, J shed 3 bases, and the junction held 19 bases outside the gene matches. CDR3 protein: CASCSTEGGQGSDTGELFF. In nucleotides, the CDR3 is TGTGCCAGCTGCTCCACCGAGGGGGGACAGGGCTCTGACACCGGGGAGCTGTTTTTT.